One and the same sample provided the 19 T cell receptor beta chains below, sequenced in a study of blood T cell repertoires in COVID-19. Clones were read by immunoSEQ multiplex PCR, and TCRdb kept only the in-frame ones, dropping some. The sample shows more than 200,000 clones, approximately 86% of them seen only once. The sequencing input was PBMCs or T cells enriched from blood (not recorded which). All receptors derive from a woman between 50 and 59 years old who had recovered from COVID-19.

The chain joins TRBV6-6 to TRBJ1-4, with TRBD1 matching over 7 bases. The ends lost 7 bases at V and 8 bases at J; junction bases unmatched: 10. The CDR3 runs to 14 residues. From germline, CDR1 is MNHNY and CDR2 SVGAGI (reference sequence). The CDR3 DNA follows: TGTGCCAGCACCTTGACAGGGAAGGCAGAAAAACTGTTTTTT. Translated, it gives CASTLTGKAEKLFF.

V usage is TRBV6-5 and J usage is TRBJ1-4; TRBD1 agrees at 8 bases. The CDR3 runs to 14 residues. The germline V gene has CDR1 MNHEY and CDR2 SVGAGI. V lost 4 bases, J lost 5 bases, and 3 bases stayed unmatched. The CDR3 DNA reads TGTGCCAGCAGTTCTTACAGGGGGAATGAAAAACTGTTTTTT. The encoded protein is CASSSYRGNEKLFF.

This CDR3 reads CATSRGVETTYEQYF. The CDR3 DNA reads as TGTGCCACCAGCAGAGGTGTCGAGACAACCTACGAGCAGTACTTC. The rearrangement links TRBV15 to TRBJ2-7; D call uncertain. Deletions cut 1 base from V and 2 bases from J, with 12 bases between. There are 15 residues in the CDR3. Germline V gene data show CDR1 as LNHNV and CDR2 as YYDKDF (reference sequence). The full variable domain, its missing parts supplied by reference TRBV15 and TRBJ2-7, is DAMVIQNPRYQVTQFGKPVTLSCSQTLNHNVMYWYQQKSSQAPKLLFHYYDKDFNNEADTPDNFQSRRPNTSFCFLDIRSPGLGDTAMYLCATSRGVETTYEQYFGPGTRLTVT.

The chain carries TRBV6-4 and TRBJ2-3, with 8 bases fitting TRBD2. Germline trimming cut 6 bases from V and 5 bases from J; bases unmatched to any gene: 10. This CDR3 is 15 amino acids long. Germline CDR1 is MRHNA and CDR2 is SNTAGT. As DNA, the CDR3 is TGTGCCAGCAGCCTAACTAGCGGCGGTAGAGATACGCAGTATTTT. Its protein is CASSLTSGGRDTQYF.

This sequence joins TRBV5-1 and TRBJ1-3; D is perhaps TRBD1 (5 bases). Germline values: CDR1 SGHRS, CDR2 YFSETQ. The CDR3 extends over 15 amino acids. Trimming removed 6 bases at V and 0 bases at J, with 13 bases between. The CDR3, as DNA: TGCGCCAGCACAGAGCAGGGTGACTCTGGAAACACCATATATTTT. This gives the protein CASTEQGDSGNTIYF.

V gene TRBV2 combines with J gene TRBJ1-5; tentative D call: TRBD1 (6 bases). The CDR3 length is 13 residues. Germline CDR1 is SNHLY and CDR2 is FYNNEI. Trimming stripped 7 bases from V and 4 bases from J, with 11 bases between. The CDR3 sequence is CASNPTGNQPQHF. CDR3 in DNA: TGTGCCAGCAATCCTACAGGGAATCAGCCCCAGCATTTT.

The genes are TRBV7-8 and TRBJ2-3; tentative D call: TRBD2 (6 bases). This CDR3 has 16 amino acids. Per germline, CDR1 SGHVS and CDR2 FQNEAQ. Trimming took off 5 bases at V and 5 bases at J, with 20 bases between the two ends. The CDR3 coding sequence is TGTGCCAGCAGCCCGACGCGGGGCAGAATTATAGATACGCAGTATTTT. Protein product: CASSPTRGRIIDTQYF.

The chain carries TRBV30 and TRBJ2-1; the D gene is possibly TRBD2 (5 bases). Trimming removed 2 bases at V and 10 bases at J, with 18 bases between. The CDR3 covers 14 residues. The germline V gene encodes CDR1 GTSNPN and CDR2 SVGIG (reference sequence). CDR3 loop: CAWSSNGLGGEQFF. The CDR3 DNA sequence: TGTGCCTGGAGTTCGAATGGACTGGGCGGAGAGCAGTTCTTC.

A single count supports this clone. The genes are TRBV19 and TRBJ2-3, with 7 bases matching TRBD2. With V trimmed by 9 bases and J by 4 bases, 10 bases remained unmatched. The CDR3 covers 14 residues. Germline-derived CDR1 and CDR2 are LNHDA and SQIVND (reference sequence). CDR3 nucleotides: TGTGCCAGCCAGGGACCTCGGGGGGCAGATACGCAGTATTTT. Translating gives CASQGPRGADTQYF.

The chain links TRBV4-3 to TRBJ2-1; D is perhaps TRBD2 (6 bases). CDR3 size: 14 residues. The germline V and J ends were trimmed by 3 bases and 6 bases, with 12 bases remaining between them. The germline CDR1 and CDR2 sequences are LGHNA and YSLEER. Written as DNA, the CDR3 is TGCGCCAGCAGCCAGGAGGGGCTGGGCAATGAGCAGTTCTTC. Translated: CASSQEGLGNEQFF.

The J gene is TRBJ1-5, the V gene TRBV7-9, with D tentatively TRBD1 (5 bases). The CDR3 consists of 13 residues. The ends were cut back, 3 bases at V and 4 bases at J, with 7 bases in the middle. Germline-derived CDR1 and CDR2 are SEHNR and FQNEAQ (reference sequence). The CDR3 protein is CASSLTDNQPQHF. The CDR3 DNA reads as TGTGCCAGCAGCTTGACAGATAATCAGCCCCAGCATTTT.

In this sample, this clone turned up once. The chain employs TRBV7-9 and TRBJ1-6; D unclear. Trimming took off 5 bases at V and 9 bases at J, with 17 bases between the two ends. The CDR3 has 15 residues. From germline, CDR1 is SEHNR and CDR2 FQNEAQ (reference sequence). This chain's CDR3 is CASSADLVLGSPLHF. The DNA of the CDR3 is TGTGCCAGCAGCGCGGACTTAGTTCTTGGTTCACCCCTCCACTTT.

This clone was seen repeatedly, ten times or more. The chain couples TRBV18 to TRBJ2-5, with 14 bases matching TRBD2. Trimming at V came to 3 bases and at J to 1 base, leaving 7 bases not matched to a gene. The CDR3 runs to 18 residues. Germline lookup yields CDR1 KGHSH and CDR2 LQKENI. The CDR3, as DNA: TGTGCCAGCTCACCCGGGACTAGCGGGAGTGCGAGCCAAGAGACCCAGTACTTC. Amino acid sequence: CASSPGTSGSASQETQYF.

This chain joins TRBV5-1 and TRBJ2-7; 15 bases are a match to TRBD2. Trimming cost V 0 bases and J 4 bases; bases outside gene matches: 5. The CDR3 extends over 17 amino acids. Germline V gene lookup returns CDR1 SGHRS and CDR2 YFSETQ. The chain's CDR3 is CASSLGTSGRVRYEQYF. For the CDR3, the DNA is TGCGCCAGCAGCTTGGGGACTAGCGGGAGGGTGAGGTACGAGCAGTACTTC.

The chain employs TRBV2 and TRBJ1-6; TRBD1 aligns across 7 bases. Unmatched junction bases numbered 5, after V lost 6 bases and J lost 6 bases. Looked up from germline, CDR1 is SNHLY and CDR2 is FYNNEI. This CDR3 is 14 amino acids long. CDR3: CASRGDSPNSPLHF. The CDR3, as DNA: TGTGCCAGCAGGGGGGACAGTCCTAATTCACCCCTCCACTTT. Filled out from reference TRBV2 and TRBJ1-6, the complete variable domain reads EPEVTQTPSHQVTQMGQEVILRCVPISNHLYFYWYRQILGQKVEFLVSFYNNEISEKSEIFDDQFSVERPDGSNFTLKIRSTKLEDSAMYFCASRGDSPNSPLHFGNGTRLTVT.

This clone has only a few counts. J is TRBJ1-5 and V is TRBV3-1 (or the pseudogene TRBV3-2); 7 positions agree with TRBD1. V was clipped by 6 bases and J by 1 base; unmatched bases: 3. The CDR3 runs 14 residues. Germline loops: CDR1 LGHDT, CDR2 YNNKEL (reference sequence). The CDR3 DNA reads as TGTGCCAGCAGTGAGGGGGCCAGCAATCAGCCCCAGCATTTT. Translation gives CASSEGASNQPQHF.

V is TRBV2 and J is TRBJ2-1, with a tentative D call TRBD1 (6 bases). CDR3 length: 13 amino acids. Per the germline V gene, CDR1 is SNHLY and CDR2 is FYNNEI. V lost 4 bases to trimming and J lost 5 bases, with 9 bases between them. This CDR3 is CASSAHRDNEQFF. The CDR3 coding sequence is TGTGCCAGCAGTGCCCACAGGGACAATGAGCAGTTCTTC. Complete variable domain (other parts from reference TRBV2 and TRBJ2-1): EPEVTQTPSHQVTQMGQEVILRCVPISNHLYFYWYRQILGQKVEFLVSFYNNEISEKSEIFDDQFSVERPDGSNFTLKIRSTKLEDSAMYFCASSAHRDNEQFFGPGTRLTVL.

This clone was detected only once. This chain connects TRBV5-6 to TRBJ2-2, with D maybe TRBD2 (6 bases). Trimming cost V 0 bases and J 5 bases, with 11 bases left between them. The CDR3 runs to 15 residues. Germline values: CDR1 SGHDT, CDR2 YYEEEE. CDR3 nucleotide sequence: TGTGCCAGCAGCTTGGGTTCCGGGGGAACCGGGGAGCTGTTTTTT. It specifies CASSLGSGGTGELFF.

This chain joins TRBV9 and TRBJ2-5; 10 bases agree with TRBD2. Germline CDR1 is SGDLS and CDR2 is YYNGEE. The CDR3 runs to 18 residues. With 2 bases clipped from V and 2 bases from J, the junction kept 12 bases outside the gene matches. CDR3 coding DNA: TGTGCCAGCAGCGTTAGCGGGAGGCTGGCTTTGGGGCAAGAGACCCAGTACTTC. It encodes CASSVSGRLALGQETQYF.